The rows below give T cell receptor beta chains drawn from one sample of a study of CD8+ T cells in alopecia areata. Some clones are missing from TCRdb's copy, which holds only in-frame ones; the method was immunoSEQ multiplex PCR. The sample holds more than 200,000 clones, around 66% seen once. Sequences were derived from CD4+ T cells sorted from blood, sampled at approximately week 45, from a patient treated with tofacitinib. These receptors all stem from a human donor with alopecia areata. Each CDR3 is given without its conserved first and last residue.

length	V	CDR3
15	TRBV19	ASSIRGQGISNQPQH
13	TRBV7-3	ASSLSGTGKSPLH
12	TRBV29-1	SVERGMVNTEAF
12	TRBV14	ASRGTGGGEKLF
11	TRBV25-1	ASRDRGTYEQY
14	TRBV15	ATSRDGGYSNQPQH
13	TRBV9	ASSRTGATTDTQY
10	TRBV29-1	SVGGRGDTQY
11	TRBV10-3	AISESNRHGYT
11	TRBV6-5	ASSYAGNAEAF
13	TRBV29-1	SAKTQSDRAYEQY
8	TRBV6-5	ASSYKGYT
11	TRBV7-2	ASSKEAEGLQY
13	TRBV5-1	ASSPTTGTNSPLH
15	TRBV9	ASSPRGGQGAEYEQF
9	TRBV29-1	SVEPDYGYT
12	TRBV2	ASSEARDLEGAY
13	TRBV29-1	SVSFGQGNTGELF
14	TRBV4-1	ASSHQSVSGANVLT
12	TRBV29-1	SVHNGGMNTEAF
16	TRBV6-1	ASSGTGTSGAERYTQY
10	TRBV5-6	ASSLNADTQY
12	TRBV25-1	ASSSSGATDTQY
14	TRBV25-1	ASSETLTGPYNEQF
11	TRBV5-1	ASAEGAGQPQH
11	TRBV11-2	ASSLDIQVTAF
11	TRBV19	ASRGGPNQPQH
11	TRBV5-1	ASSLGTDYGYT
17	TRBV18	ASSPVATSGGSRTDTQY
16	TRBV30	AWSGTGSFTGTNEKLF
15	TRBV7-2	ASSSLLLGSDKNIQY
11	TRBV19	ASSWRDTDTQY
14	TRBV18	ASSPGQQGSAYGYT
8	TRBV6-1	ASRASEAF
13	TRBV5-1	ASSFDGQLNTEAF
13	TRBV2	ASKSGRKGVEEQF
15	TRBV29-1	SVVFPNWGQVVNEQF
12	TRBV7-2	ASSSQGQNSVQF
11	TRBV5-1	ASSGTGSYEQY
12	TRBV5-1	ASSRTGGSTEAF
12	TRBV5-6	ASSLFDYADTQY
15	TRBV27	ASRLSAGTGSGSPLH
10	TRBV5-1	ASSRVNTEAF
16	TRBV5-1	ASSSSWTSGGTYNEQF
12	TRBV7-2	ASSATSTADTQY
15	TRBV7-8	ASSLATRGSNTGELF
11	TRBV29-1	SGGRGAGNIQY
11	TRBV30	AWSRQGVSGYT
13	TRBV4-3	ASSQEPGQAGELF
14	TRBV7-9	ASSPGGLSLGDTQY
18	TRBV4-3	ASSQDPPIQGYSGANVLT
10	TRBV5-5	ASSRQDYEQY